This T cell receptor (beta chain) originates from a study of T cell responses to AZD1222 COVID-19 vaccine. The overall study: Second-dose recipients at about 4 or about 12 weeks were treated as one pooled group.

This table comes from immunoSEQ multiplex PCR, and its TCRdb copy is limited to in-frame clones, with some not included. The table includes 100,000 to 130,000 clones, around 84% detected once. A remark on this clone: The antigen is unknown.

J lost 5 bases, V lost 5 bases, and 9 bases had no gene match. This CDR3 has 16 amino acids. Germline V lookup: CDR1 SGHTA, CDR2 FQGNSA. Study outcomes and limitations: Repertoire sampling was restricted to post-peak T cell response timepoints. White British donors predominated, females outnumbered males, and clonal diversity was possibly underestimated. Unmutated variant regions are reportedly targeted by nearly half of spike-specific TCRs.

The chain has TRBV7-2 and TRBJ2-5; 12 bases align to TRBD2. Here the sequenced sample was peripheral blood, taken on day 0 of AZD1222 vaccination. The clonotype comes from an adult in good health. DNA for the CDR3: TGTGCCAGCAGCCCCGGACTAGCGGGGTCCCGGGAGACCCAGTACTTC. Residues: CASSPGLAGSRETQYF.